One and the same sample provided the 14 T cell receptor beta chains below, sequenced in a study of tumor and adjacent non-tumor tissue in lung cancer. No cell sorting was done before RNA was extracted from the tissue. This non-tumor lung sample came from over 3 cm beyond the tumor edge. A modified ARM-PCR protocol with three rounds of nested PCR amplified TCRbeta. TCRdb ran MiXCR on the multiplex PCR reads and lists one entry per CDR3 protein. The data hold about 100,000 distinct CDR3 sequences, with 60% to 80% observed a single time. Sequences were obtained from distant non-tumor lung tissue. The origin of the receptors is a man under 40 with non-small cell lung cancer.

In its sample, this clonotype was seen many times. The chain has TRBV6-5 and TRBJ2-1; the match to TRBD2 covers 8 bases. Germline values: CDR1 MNHEY, CDR2 SVGAGI. The CDR3 has 17 amino acids. V gave up 6 bases and J gave up 1 base; unmatched junction bases: 11. The CDR3 is CASRHESSGGSYNEQFF. The CDR3 nucleotides read TGTGCCAGCAGACACGAATCGAGCGGGGGATCCTACAATGAGCAGTTCTTC.

This clonotype has more than one count but fewer than ten. This clone may be a read error of a much larger clone one base away. As DNA, the CDR3 is TGCAGTGTTACCCCCTCCGAGACCCAGTACTTC. Residues: CSVTPSETQYF. The V and J genes are TRBV20-1 and TRBJ2-5; no clear D. CDR3 length: 11 residues. The germline V gene encodes CDR1 DFQATT and CDR2 SNEGSKA (reference sequence). V dropped 7 bases and J dropped 5 bases, with 11 bases sitting between them.

With regard to this clonotype: Relative to the germline gene, one junction end is altered; a read error may explain this. This chain joins TRBV11-3 and TRBJ1-1; D unresolved. CDR1 is SGHNT, CDR2 YENEEA, per germline. There are 15 residues in the CDR3. Here the CDR3 reads CASSLVTSMNTEALF. The CDR3 nucleotides are TGTGCCAGCAGCTTAGTAACCAGCATGAACACTGAAGCCTTGTTT.

Comment on this clonotype: This could be a read error, since a much larger clone is one nucleotide away. The chain recombines TRBV5-6 with TRBJ2-4, with D perhaps TRBD2 (6 bases). Germline-derived CDR1 and CDR2 are SGHDT and YYEEEE. This CDR3 is 13 amino acids long. The DNA for the CDR3 is TGTACCAGCAGCTTCGGGACTAAAAACATTCAGTACTTC. It yields the protein CTSSFGTKNIQYF.

This clonotype occurred many times. This chain uses TRBV6-5 with TRBJ2-1; D gene unclear. V was cut by 0 bases and J by 4 bases, with 4 bases left in between. The CDR3 covers 13 residues. Per germline, CDR1 MNHEY and CDR2 SVGAGI. CDR3 sequence reads: CASSYSEYNEQFF. CDR3 bases: TGTGCCAGCAGTTACTCTGAGTACAATGAGCAGTTCTTC.

This clonotype was seen repeatedly, ten times or more. CDR3: CASIPKTGGKTGELFF. The CDR3, as DNA: TGTGCCAGCATTCCGAAAACAGGGGGAAAGACCGGGGAGCTGTTTTTT. The chain joins TRBV6-2 or TRBV6-3 to TRBJ2-2, with 8 bases lining up with TRBD1. Per the germline V gene, CDR1 is MNHEY and CDR2 is SVGEGT. The V and J ends lost 7 bases and 5 bases, in that order; junction bases with no gene match: 12. The CDR3 has 16 residues.

The gene calls are TRBV11-3 and TRBJ2-7; 8 nucleotides line up with TRBD1. The CDR3 extends over 13 amino acids. Germline CDR1 and CDR2: SGHNT and YENEEA. V was clipped by 8 bases and J by 6 bases; unmatched bases: 9. The CDR3 loop reads CASRTVTGVEQYV. CDR3 nucleotide sequence: TGTGCCAGCCGGACCGTGACAGGGGTCGAGCAGTACGTC.

Turning to this clonotype: A junction end diverges from the germline sequence, so it may reflect a read error. This rearrangement joins TRBV12-3 or TRBV12-4 to TRBJ2-3, with 15 bases matching TRBD2. The CDR3 totals 16 residues. The CDR3 spells CASKRTSGGASDTLYF. The CDR3, as DNA: TGTGCCAGCAAGAGGACTAGCGGGGGGGCATCAGATACGCTGTACTTT.

To note about this clonotype: A clone one base away is much larger, so this may be a read error. The J gene is TRBJ2-2, the V gene TRBV12-3 or TRBV12-4; D call uncertain. V lost 5 bases and J lost 0, with 7 bases in between. This CDR3 is built from 14 residues. CDR3 DNA: TGTGCCAGCAGTCTTAACGCGAACACCGGGGAGCTGTTTTTT. Translated, it gives CASSLNANTGELFF.

This clonotype was seen repeatedly, ten times or more. The J gene is TRBJ1-1, the V gene TRBV29-1, with D perhaps matching TRBD1 (6 bases). Germline V gene data show CDR1 as SQVTM and CDR2 as ANQGSEA. The CDR3 runs to 13 residues. V lost 3 bases and J lost 0, with 8 bases in between. CDR3 sequence: CSVDGGLNTEAFF. The CDR3 coding sequence is TGCAGCGTTGATGGGGGGCTGAACACTGAAGCTTTCTTT.

This clonotype has more than one count but fewer than ten. A clone one base away is much larger, so this may be a read error. The chain combines TRBV20-1 with TRBJ2-5; possibly TRBD1 for D (6 bases). The CDR3 is 13 amino acids. The germline V gene encodes CDR1 DFQATT and CDR2 SNEGSKA (reference sequence). Here the CDR3 DNA reads TGCGGTGCTAGACTACAGGGTCAAGAGACCCAGTACTTC. It translates to CGARLQGQETQYF.

Details on this clonotype: This could be a read error, since a much larger clone is one nucleotide away. V usage is TRBV10-3 and J usage is TRBJ2-3, with D tentatively TRBD2 (7 bases). The CDR3 is 14 residues long. Germline V gene lookup returns CDR1 ENHRY and CDR2 SYGVKD. The germline V and J ends were trimmed by 7 bases and 3 bases, with 14 bases remaining between them. CDR3 nucleotides: TGTGCCATCACTTCGGGGGGCGGGACAGATACGCAGTATTTT. Amino acids: CAITSGGGTDTQYF.

Worth noting for this clonotype: With a much larger clone just one base away, this may be a read error. The chain couples TRBV20-1 to TRBJ2-7, with D perhaps TRBD2 (6 bases). The V gene's germline CDR1 is DFQATT and CDR2 SNEGSKA (reference sequence). The CDR3 is 13 amino acids. V was pared by 8 bases and J by 3 bases, with 17 bases between. CDR3 nucleotides: TGCAGTACTTGGAGCGGGCCCTTCTACGAGCAGTACTTC. Protein product: CSTWSGPFYEQYF.

Worth noting for this clonotype: It is likely a read error, because the conserved phenylalanine at the end of the CDR3 is missing. The chain has TRBV11-2 and TRBJ2-7; 7 bases match TRBD1. The CDR3 consists of 15 residues. Looked up from germline, CDR1 is SGHAT and CDR2 is FQNNGV. The junction had 7 bases not matched to a gene; V was cut back by 5 bases and J by 0 bases. The CDR3 loop is CASSRGGLNSYEQYS. In DNA, the CDR3 is TGTGCCAGCAGCCGAGGGGGCCTGAACTCCTACGAGCAGTACTCC.